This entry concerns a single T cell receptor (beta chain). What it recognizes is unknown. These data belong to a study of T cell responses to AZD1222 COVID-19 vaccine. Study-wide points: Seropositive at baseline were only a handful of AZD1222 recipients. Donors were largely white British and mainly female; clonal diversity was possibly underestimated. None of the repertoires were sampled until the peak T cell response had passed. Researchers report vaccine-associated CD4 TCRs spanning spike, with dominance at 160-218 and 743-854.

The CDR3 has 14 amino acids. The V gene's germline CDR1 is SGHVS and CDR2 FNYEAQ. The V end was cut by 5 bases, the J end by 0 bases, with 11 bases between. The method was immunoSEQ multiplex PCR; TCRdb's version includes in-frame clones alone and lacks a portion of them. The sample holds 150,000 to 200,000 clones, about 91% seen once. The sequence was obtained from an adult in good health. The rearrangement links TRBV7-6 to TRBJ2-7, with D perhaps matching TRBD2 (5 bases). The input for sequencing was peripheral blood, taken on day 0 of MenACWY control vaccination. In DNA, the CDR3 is TGTGCCAGCAGCCCCGGGGAGCCCTCCTACGAGCAGTACTTC. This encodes CASSPGEPSYEQYF.